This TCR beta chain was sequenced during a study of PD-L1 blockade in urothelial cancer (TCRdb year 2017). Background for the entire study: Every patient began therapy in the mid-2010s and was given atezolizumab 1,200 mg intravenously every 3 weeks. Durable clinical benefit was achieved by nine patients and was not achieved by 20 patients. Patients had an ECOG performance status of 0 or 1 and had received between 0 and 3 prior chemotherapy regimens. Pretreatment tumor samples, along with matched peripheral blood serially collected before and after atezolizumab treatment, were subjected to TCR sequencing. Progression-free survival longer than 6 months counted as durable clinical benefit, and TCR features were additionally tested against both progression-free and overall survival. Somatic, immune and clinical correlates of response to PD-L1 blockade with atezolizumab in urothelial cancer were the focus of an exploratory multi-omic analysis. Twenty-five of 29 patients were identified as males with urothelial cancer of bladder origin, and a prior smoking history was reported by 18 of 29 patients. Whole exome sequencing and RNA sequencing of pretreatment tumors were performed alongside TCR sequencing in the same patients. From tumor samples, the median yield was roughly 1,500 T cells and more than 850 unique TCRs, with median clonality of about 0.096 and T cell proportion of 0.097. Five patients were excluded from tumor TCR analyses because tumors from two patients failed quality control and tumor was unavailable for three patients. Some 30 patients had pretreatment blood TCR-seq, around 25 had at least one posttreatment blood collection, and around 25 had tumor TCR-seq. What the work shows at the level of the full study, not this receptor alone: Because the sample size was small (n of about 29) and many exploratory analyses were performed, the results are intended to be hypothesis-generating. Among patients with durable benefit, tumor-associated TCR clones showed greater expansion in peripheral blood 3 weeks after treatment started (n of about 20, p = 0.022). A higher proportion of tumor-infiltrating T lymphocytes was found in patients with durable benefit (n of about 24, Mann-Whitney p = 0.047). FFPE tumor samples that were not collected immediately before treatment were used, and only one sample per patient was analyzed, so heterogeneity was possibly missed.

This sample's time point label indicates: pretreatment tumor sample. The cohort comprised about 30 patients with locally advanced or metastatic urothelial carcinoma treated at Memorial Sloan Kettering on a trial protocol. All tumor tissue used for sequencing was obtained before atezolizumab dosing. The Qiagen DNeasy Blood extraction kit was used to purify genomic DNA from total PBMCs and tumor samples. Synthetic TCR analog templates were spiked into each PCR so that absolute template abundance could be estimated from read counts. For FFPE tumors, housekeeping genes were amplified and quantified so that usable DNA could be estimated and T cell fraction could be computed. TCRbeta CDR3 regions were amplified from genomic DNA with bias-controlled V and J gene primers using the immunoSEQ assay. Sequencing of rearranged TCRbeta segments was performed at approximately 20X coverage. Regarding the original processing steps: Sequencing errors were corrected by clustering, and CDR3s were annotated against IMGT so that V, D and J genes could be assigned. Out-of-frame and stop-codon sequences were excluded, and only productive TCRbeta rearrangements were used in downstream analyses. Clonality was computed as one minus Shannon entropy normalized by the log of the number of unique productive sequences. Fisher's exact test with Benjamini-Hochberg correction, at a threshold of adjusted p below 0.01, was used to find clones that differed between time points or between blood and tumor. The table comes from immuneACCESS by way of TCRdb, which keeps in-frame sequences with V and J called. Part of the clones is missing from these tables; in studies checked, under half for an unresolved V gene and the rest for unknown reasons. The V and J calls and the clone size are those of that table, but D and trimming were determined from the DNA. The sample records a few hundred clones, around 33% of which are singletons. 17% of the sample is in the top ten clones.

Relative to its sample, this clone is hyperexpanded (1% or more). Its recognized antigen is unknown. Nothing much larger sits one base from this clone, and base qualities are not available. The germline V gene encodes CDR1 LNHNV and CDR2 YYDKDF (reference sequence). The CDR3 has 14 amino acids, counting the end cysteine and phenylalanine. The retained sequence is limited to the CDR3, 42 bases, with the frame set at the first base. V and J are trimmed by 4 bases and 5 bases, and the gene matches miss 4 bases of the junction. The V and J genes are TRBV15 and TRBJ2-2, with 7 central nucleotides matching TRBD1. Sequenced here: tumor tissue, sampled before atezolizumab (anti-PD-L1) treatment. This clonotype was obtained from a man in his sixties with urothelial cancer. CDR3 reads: CATSKTGSTGELFF. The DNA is TGTGCCACCAGCAAGACAGGGTCGACCGGGGAGCTGTTTTTT.